A single sample gave rise to the 17 T cell receptor beta chains below, sequenced in a study of blood T cells in healthy people across ages. Next came a second PCR, run for roughly 6 to 11 cycles, which used a sample-barcoded 5' primer along with a J-beta primer mix. TCRdb re-derived calls from the 5' RACE reads in MiXCR, one entry per CDR3 protein. The sample comprises 600,000 to 900,000 distinct CDR3 sequences, around a quarter of which are singletons, and about 3% rests with the top ten. This sample also belongs to another study, concerning T cells of mothers and their children.

Sequenced sample: blood. The receptor source for this set is a boy aged 5-17 years in good health.

The genes are TRBV7-9 and TRBJ1-4; no clear D. The CDR3 extends over 12 amino acids. The V end lost 2 bases, the J end lost 11 bases, and 9 bases lay between the germline ends. Germline lookup yields CDR1 SEHNR and CDR2 FQNEAQ (reference sequence). CDR3 protein: CASSLWQAKLFF. CDR3 bases: TGTGCCAGCAGCTTATGGCAGGCTAAACTGTTTTTT.

The chain couples TRBV7-7 to TRBJ2-5; D unresolved. CDR1 and CDR2 (germline): SSHAT, FNYEAQ (reference sequence). The germline V and J ends were trimmed by 5 bases and 5 bases, with 18 bases remaining between them. This CDR3 contains 15 residues. CDR3 region: CASSATRTVEETQYF. The CDR3 DNA reads TGTGCCAGCAGCGCAACCCGGACCGTGGAGGAGACCCAGTACTTC.

This rearrangement joins TRBV28 to TRBJ2-1; D could derive from TRBD1 or TRBD2 (7 bases each). The J call is doubtful: the DNA matches TRBJ2-7 better. CDR3 length: 13 amino acids. Germline-derived CDR1 and CDR2 are MDHEN and SYDVKM. CDR3 in amino acids: CASSFRGGGKQYF. CDR3 in DNA: TGTGCCAGCAGTTTCCGGGGAGGGGGCAAGCAGTACTTC.

The V gene is TRBV11-3, the J gene TRBJ1-5; D is possibly TRBD1 (6 bases). The CDR3 is made up of 15 amino acids. The V end was cut by 4 bases, the J end by 3 bases, with 13 bases between. Germline CDR1 and CDR2: SGHNT and YENEEA. The CDR3 protein is CASSSEGGTNQPQHF. CDR3 DNA sequence: TGTGCCAGCAGCTCGGAGGGGGGGACCAATCAGCCCCAGCATTTT.

This sequence joins TRBV2 and TRBJ2-5; 10 nucleotides agree with TRBD2. V shed 6 bases, J shed 5 bases, and the junction held 9 bases outside the gene matches. From germline, CDR1 is SNHLY and CDR2 FYNNEI. CDR3 length: 15 amino acids. This CDR3 reads CASRVSGGRRETQYF. CDR3 nucleotides: TGTGCCAGCAGGGTTAGCGGGGGGCGACGGGAGACCCAGTACTTC.

This chain uses TRBV12-3 or TRBV12-4 with TRBJ2-5; TRBD2 agrees at 10 bases. V lost 6 bases and J lost 1; bases outside the gene matches: 2. The CDR3 consists of 14 residues. The CDR3 nucleotides are TGTGCCAGCAGCGGACTAGCGGTCCAAGAGACCCAGTACTTC. This encodes CASSGLAVQETQYF.

The gene calls are TRBV20-1 and TRBJ1-2, with 11 bases lining up with TRBD1. Germline loops: CDR1 DFQATT, CDR2 SNEGSKA (reference sequence). Trimming cost V 2 bases and J 6 bases; bases outside gene matches: 14. The CDR3 has 17 residues. DNA of the CDR3: TGCAGTGCTAGAACTAGGACAGGGGGCCCTTTAAGGCATGGCTACACCTTC. Its translation: CSARTRTGGPLRHGYTF.

This clonotype came up a few times. V usage is TRBV6-6 and J usage is TRBJ1-2; possibly TRBD1 for D (5 bases). Trimming stripped 9 bases from V and 7 bases from J, with 9 bases between. The CDR3 sequence is 10 residues long. Germline V gene lookup returns CDR1 MNHNY and CDR2 SVGAGI (reference sequence). CDR3 nucleotide sequence: TGTGCCAGTCTCGGGGGTGGCTACACCTTC. Amino acids: CASLGGGYTF.

This clonotype was detected a few times. The germline gene is not matched at one end of the junction; a read error may be the cause. V gene TRBV6-5 combines with J gene TRBJ2-5; tentatively, D is TRBD1 (6 bases). Germline-derived CDR1 and CDR2 are MNHEY and SVGAGI. The CDR3 is made up of 16 amino acids. CDR3: CVSSSGALLPHFGQYF. The CDR3 DNA follows: TGTGTCAGCAGTTCAGGGGCACTACTCCCCCATTTCGGGCAGTACTTC.

The table lists this clonotype with a few counts. This chain joins TRBV5-5 and TRBJ2-5; 8 nucleotides line up with TRBD2. Per germline, CDR1 SGHKS and CDR2 YYEKEE (reference sequence). CDR3 size: 17 residues. With V trimmed by 2 bases and J by 0 bases, 9 bases remained unmatched. The CDR3 bases are TGTGCCAGCAGCTTCAACGGGCGCGGGGGGTACCAAGAGACCCAGTACTTC. Translation: CASSFNGRGGYQETQYF.

This clonotype was seen repeatedly, ten times or more. CDR3 DNA sequence: TGTGCCAGCAGCCGGGACAGTTTAGAGACCCAGTACTTC. Translating it yields CASSRDSLETQYF. The chain is built from TRBV7-9 and TRBJ2-5; TRBD1 matches at 7 bases. Germline values: CDR1 SEHNR, CDR2 FQNEAQ (reference sequence). This CDR3 region has 13 residues. The junction had 4 bases not matched to a gene; V was cut back by 5 bases and J by 4 bases.

In its sample, this clonotype was seen a few times. V is TRBV12-3 or TRBV12-4 and J is TRBJ2-2; D is undetermined. V was shortened by 7 bases and J by 1 base, with 10 bases between the two germline ends. The CDR3 has 14 amino acids. CDR3 coding DNA: TGTGCCAGCACCGGGTCCGGGAACACCGGGGAGCTGTTTTTT. This translates into CASTGSGNTGELFF.

The rearrangement links TRBV20-1 to TRBJ2-5, with D possibly being TRBD2 (6 bases). CDR1 is DFQATT and CDR2 is SNEGSKA in the germline V gene (reference sequence). The germline V and J ends were trimmed by 3 bases and 5 bases, with 10 bases remaining between them. This CDR3 is built from 12 residues. Here the CDR3 DNA reads TGCAGTGCTAGGGGACTGATGGAGACCCAGTACTTC. Encoded protein: CSARGLMETQYF.

This clonotype occurred a few times. The chain uses TRBV4-2 and TRBJ1-2, with unresolved D. Between the trimmed V and J ends, which lost 5 bases and 5 bases, there was a span of 15 bases. Germline CDR1 is LGHNA and CDR2 is YNFKEQ. There are 14 residues in the CDR3. As DNA, the CDR3 is TGTGCCAGCAGCTCGGGCGGCATGGAGTATGGCTACACCTTC. Its translation: CASSSGGMEYGYTF.

In the case of this clonotype: A much bigger clone sits one base away, suggesting this may be a read error. The chain recombines TRBV29-1 with TRBJ1-1; D uncertain. Germline CDR1 reads SQVTM; CDR2 reads ANQGSEA. The CDR3 length is 13 residues. CDR3 region: CSVEGRTNTEALF. In DNA form, the CDR3 reads TGCAGCGTTGAGGGCCGGACGAACACTGAAGCTCTCTTT.

This chain uses TRBV7-3 with TRBJ2-2; D is unresolved. Germline CDR1 SGHTA, CDR2 FQGTGA. V lost 2 bases and J lost 8, with 6 bases in between. The CDR3 length is 12 residues. The CDR3 reads CASSLLEGELFF. The DNA for the CDR3 is TGTGCCAGCAGCTTACTCGAGGGGGAGCTGTTTTTT.

The CDR3 DNA reads as TGTGCCAGCAGCTTCGAGGGTTGGGACATTCAGTACTTC. Amino acid sequence: CASSFEGWDIQYF. The V and J genes are TRBV7-2 and TRBJ2-4; D perhaps matches TRBD2 (5 bases). The CDR3 contains 13 residues. Germline CDR1 is SGHTA and CDR2 is FQGNSA. Trimming pared 3 bases from V and 8 bases from J, leaving 11 bases between.